This T cell receptor beta chain appears in the sequencing data of a study of blood T cells in healthy people across ages. The study isolated at least 6 million PBMCs from each sample. Next came a second PCR, run for roughly 6 to 11 cycles, which used a sample-barcoded 5' primer along with a J-beta primer mix. TCRdb independently ran MiXCR on the 5' RACE reads; one entry per CDR3 protein. This sample has approximately 700,000 distinct CDR3 sequences, with approximately 31% found just once. Germline lookup yields CDR1 DFQATT and CDR2 SNEGSKA (reference sequence). This CDR3 region has 15 residues. Deletions cut 3 bases from V and 6 bases from J, with 17 bases between. This clonotype showed up many times.

Source material: blood. The sequence was obtained from a woman aged 80 or over in good health. This chain links TRBV20-1 with TRBJ1-4, with D maybe TRBD1 (6 bases). In DNA form, the CDR3 reads TGCAGTGCTAGTAGGGGTGGGCCAGGGGATGAAAAACTGTTTTTT. Amino acids: CSASRGGPGDEKLFF.